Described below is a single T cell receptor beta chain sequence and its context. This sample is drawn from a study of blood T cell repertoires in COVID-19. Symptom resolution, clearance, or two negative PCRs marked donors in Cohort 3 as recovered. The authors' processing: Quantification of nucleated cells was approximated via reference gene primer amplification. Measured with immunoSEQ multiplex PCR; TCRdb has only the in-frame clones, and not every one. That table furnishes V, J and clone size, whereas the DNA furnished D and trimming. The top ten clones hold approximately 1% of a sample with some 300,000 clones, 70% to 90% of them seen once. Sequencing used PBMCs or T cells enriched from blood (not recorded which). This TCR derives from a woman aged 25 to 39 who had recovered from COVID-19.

The CDR3 DNA reads TGTGCCATCAGTCAAACAGGGGGCAACACTGAAGCTTTCTTT. This codes for CAISQTGGNTEAFF. The rearrangement uses TRBV10-3 and TRBJ1-1; TRBD1 aligns across 9 bases. The ends lost 5 bases at V and 2 bases at J; junction bases unmatched: 3. The CDR3 totals 14 residues. Germline values: CDR1 ENHRY, CDR2 SYGVKD.